This T cell receptor beta chain was captured by sequencing in a study of T cell repertoires in cytomegalovirus infection. The overall study: It was the public TCR beta signatures that indicated both CMV infection and matching HLA type.

CDR3 length equals 13 residues. Germline CDR1 reads DFQATT; CDR2 reads SNEGSKA (reference sequence). The V end lost 5 bases, the J end lost 0 bases, and 11 bases lay between the germline ends. TCRdb reprocessed the reads with MiXCR, giving one entry per CDR3 protein. Of about 230,000 distinct CDR3 sequences listed, 22% are singletons. Findings and limits, study-wide: Dominating the ex vivo response were TCR beta clonotypes that were CMV-specific and HLA-C-restricted.

Points on this clonotype: Its antigen is unknown.

This TCR was recovered from a human donor in good health (CMV status not recorded). Some clones in this sample may be carry-over from other donors' samples. Sequencing used CD8+ T cells from PBMCs. This chain uses TRBV20-1 with TRBJ2-7, with D hard to call. DNA for the CDR3: TGCAGTGCTCCGGCGGCTAGCTCCTACGAGCAGTACTTC. It codes for CSAPAASSYEQYF.